The clone carrying this TCR beta chain was observed a handful of times. The record originates from a study of radiotherapy plus CTLA-4 blockade in lung cancer. The wider study: Patients showed objective responses in about 20% of cases, and disease control was achieved by 25% to 35%.

This table comes from immunoSEQ multiplex PCR, and its TCRdb copy is limited to in-frame clones, with some not included. Of around 65,000 clones in the sample, 70% to 80% are singletons; the top ten hold less than 5.5%. CDR3 length: 15 residues. V lost 4 bases, J lost 8 bases, and 12 bases stayed unmatched. Germline V lookup: CDR1 MNHEY, CDR2 SVGAGI. The chain employs TRBV6-5 and TRBJ1-2; TRBD1 matches 8 bases. This sequence was found in a human donor with non-small cell lung cancer who had a complete response to radiotherapy plus ipilimumab. The sequencing used peripheral blood, collected from a patient treated with radiotherapy plus ipilimumab. This CDR3 is CASSSTDRAIHGYTF. CDR3 DNA: TGTGCCAGCAGTTCGACGGACAGGGCAATTCACGGCTACACCTTC.